The rows below give T cell receptor beta chains drawn from one sample of a study of sequential checkpoint blockade in melanoma. Produced via immunoSEQ multiplex PCR; TCRdb's table is partial and in-frame only. The table records under 20,000 clones, around 70% of them present only once. The input for sequencing was CD8+ T cells sorted from blood (inferred from file names), taken from a patient given nivolumab and ipilimumab in sequence. Receptors originate from a human donor with melanoma. Both conserved end residues are part of each CDR3. Each record gives: J gene, V gene, clone size, D gene, CDR3 DNA, CDR3 protein. The D gene is left open where the match is weak. Clone size, where shown, is once, few, many, or a class for clones that have expanded.

j_gene: TRBJ1-2
v_gene: TRBV6-4
abundance: few
d_gene: .
CDR3nt: TGTGCCAGCAGCCCCGGGGGGGTCTATGGCTACACCTTC
CDR3aa: CASSPGGVYGYTF

j_gene: TRBJ2-1
v_gene: TRBV19
abundance: .
d_gene: .
CDR3nt: TGTGCCAGTAGTAGAGAAGCCCCTATCTCCTACAATGAGCAGTTCTTC
CDR3aa: CASSREAPISYNEQFF

j_gene: TRBJ1-5
v_gene: TRBV5-1
abundance: .
d_gene: TRBD1
CDR3nt: TGCGCCAGCAGTACAGGGGGCAATCAGCCCCAGCATTTT
CDR3aa: CASSTGGNQPQHF

j_gene: TRBJ1-6
v_gene: TRBV25-1
abundance: .
d_gene: .
CDR3nt: TGTGCCAGCAGTGGGCTCAATTCACCCCTCCACTTT
CDR3aa: CASSGLNSPLHF

j_gene: TRBJ2-6
v_gene: TRBV27
abundance: .
d_gene: .
CDR3nt: TGTGCCAGCAGTGCACAGGGAAATGGGGCCAACGTCCTGACTTTC
CDR3aa: CASSAQGNGANVLTF

j_gene: TRBJ1-4
v_gene: TRBV7-9
abundance: medium-sized
d_gene: .
CDR3nt: TGTGCCAGCAGCCCGGGGGGCGGGGAAAAACTGTTTTTT
CDR3aa: CASSPGGGEKLFF

j_gene: TRBJ2-7
v_gene: TRBV11-2
abundance: .
d_gene: TRBD2
CDR3nt: TGTGCCAGCAGCTTAGATCTAAGCGGGAGCTACGAGCAGTACTTC
CDR3aa: CASSLDLSGSYEQYF

j_gene: TRBJ2-1
v_gene: TRBV25-1
abundance: .
d_gene: .
CDR3nt: TGTGCCAGCAGTGATTGGGCGGAGCAGTTCTTC
CDR3aa: CASSDWAEQFF

j_gene: TRBJ2-5
v_gene: TRBV28
abundance: .
d_gene: TRBD2
CDR3nt: TGTGCCAGCAGTTTGGGCTTGGAAGCGGGAAAGTCGGAGACCCAGTACTTC
CDR3aa: CASSLGLEAGKSETQYF

j_gene: TRBJ2-1
v_gene: TRBV29-1
abundance: .
d_gene: TRBD2
CDR3nt: TGCAGCGTTGAACCGGGACTAGCGGGGGGGCCCTCCTACAATGAGCAGTTCTTC
CDR3aa: CSVEPGLAGGPSYNEQFF

j_gene: TRBJ2-7
v_gene: TRBV19
abundance: .
d_gene: TRBD2
CDR3nt: TGTGCCAGTAGTATGGGACTAATTTTTTCCGAGCAGTACTTC
CDR3aa: CASSMGLIFSEQYF

j_gene: TRBJ2-7
v_gene: TRBV6-1
abundance: .
d_gene: .
CDR3nt: TGTGCCAGCAGTGAATCAGGAACAGGGCCGTATTACGAGCAGTACTTC
CDR3aa: CASSESGTGPYYEQYF

j_gene: TRBJ2-7
v_gene: TRBV19
abundance: .
d_gene: .
CDR3nt: TGTGCCAGTAGTATACCGGGGGCCTACGAGCAGTACTTC
CDR3aa: CASSIPGAYEQYF

j_gene: TRBJ1-5
v_gene: TRBV7-6
abundance: .
d_gene: .
CDR3nt: TGTGCCAGCAGCTTAGAACCGGGAGGCAATCAGCCCCAGCATTTT
CDR3aa: CASSLEPGGNQPQHF

j_gene: TRBJ2-4
v_gene: TRBV4-1
abundance: .
d_gene: .
CDR3nt: TGCGCCAGCAGCCATGTAGGGGCTTTAGCCAAAAACATTCAGTACTTC
CDR3aa: CASSHVGALAKNIQYF

j_gene: TRBJ2-3
v_gene: TRBV21-1
abundance: .
d_gene: .
CDR3nt: TGTGCCAGCAGCAAAGTGGGGGCCACCACAGGGATGAGTTACACAGATACGCAGTATTTT
CDR3aa: CASSKVGATTGMSYTDTQYF

j_gene: TRBJ2-7
v_gene: TRBV7-9
abundance: .
d_gene: TRBD2
CDR3nt: TGTGCCAGCACCAAGACTAGCGTGGCTGAATACGAGCAGTACTTC
CDR3aa: CASTKTSVAEYEQYF

j_gene: TRBJ2-7
v_gene: TRBV2
abundance: .
d_gene: .
CDR3nt: TGTGCCATAACGGGGACTGACTCCTACGAGCAGTACTTC
CDR3aa: CAITGTDSYEQYF

j_gene: TRBJ2-2
v_gene: TRBV5-6
abundance: .
d_gene: TRBD1
CDR3nt: TGTGCCAGCAGCCGAGGACAGGGTGAATTTAGGACCGGGGAGCTGTTTTTT
CDR3aa: CASSRGQGEFRTGELFF

j_gene: TRBJ2-1
v_gene: TRBV27
abundance: .
d_gene: .
CDR3nt: TGTGCCAGCAGTCCCCGGACGGGAAAATACAATGAGCAGTTCTTC
CDR3aa: CASSPRTGKYNEQFF

j_gene: TRBJ1-1
v_gene: TRBV4-1
abundance: .
d_gene: TRBD1
CDR3nt: TGCGCCAGCAGCCAAGTAGCCGACAGGGGAGTGAGTGGGAACACTGAAGCTTTCTTT
CDR3aa: CASSQVADRGVSGNTEAFF

j_gene: TRBJ2-3
v_gene: TRBV7-6
abundance: once
d_gene: .
CDR3nt: TGTGCCAGCAGCTTAGCCACAACCACTAGCTTCGATACGCAGTATTTT
CDR3aa: CASSLATTTSFDTQYF

j_gene: TRBJ1-2
v_gene: TRBV2
abundance: .
d_gene: .
CDR3nt: TGTGCCAGTATCCGGGGGGGGGACTATGGCTACACCTTC
CDR3aa: CASIRGGDYGYTF

j_gene: TRBJ2-1
v_gene: TRBV6-1
abundance: .
d_gene: TRBD1
CDR3nt: TGTGCCAGCAGTGGGGGACAGGGCTACAATGAGCAGTTCTTC
CDR3aa: CASSGGQGYNEQFF

j_gene: TRBJ1-6
v_gene: TRBV27
abundance: .
d_gene: TRBD1
CDR3nt: TGTGCCAGCAGGGCACCGGGACAGGGGAATTCACCCCTCCACTTT
CDR3aa: CASRAPGQGNSPLHF

j_gene: TRBJ1-5
v_gene: TRBV4-3
abundance: .
d_gene: TRBD1
CDR3nt: TGCGCCAGCAGCACAGGGGGTCAGAGCAATCAGCCCCAGCATTTT
CDR3aa: CASSTGGQSNQPQHF

j_gene: TRBJ2-6
v_gene: TRBV6-6
abundance: .
d_gene: .
CDR3nt: TGTGCCAGCAGTTACCGGGACACTGGGGCCAACGTCCTGACTTTC
CDR3aa: CASSYRDTGANVLTF

j_gene: TRBJ1-1
v_gene: TRBV10-1
abundance: .
d_gene: .
CDR3nt: TGCGCCAGCAGTGATTCAGTCGGCTCCCCCGGGGCTTTCTTT
CDR3aa: CASSDSVGSPGAFF

j_gene: TRBJ2-7
v_gene: TRBV7-9
abundance: .
d_gene: .
CDR3nt: TGTGCCAGCAGCCGTCAGGGTAGTTTTGAGTCCTACGAGCAGTACTTC
CDR3aa: CASSRQGSFESYEQYF

j_gene: TRBJ2-1
v_gene: TRBV11-2
abundance: .
d_gene: TRBD1
CDR3nt: TGTGCCAGCAGCCCAAGACAGGGGTGGACTTACAATGAGCAGTTCTTC
CDR3aa: CASSPRQGWTYNEQFF

j_gene: TRBJ2-7
v_gene: TRBV5-6
abundance: few
d_gene: .
CDR3nt: TGTGCCAGCAGGACATCGGACAGCTCCTACGAGCAGTACTTC
CDR3aa: CASRTSDSSYEQYF

j_gene: TRBJ1-3
v_gene: TRBV9
abundance: .
d_gene: TRBD1
CDR3nt: TGTGCCAGCAGCGTAGGAGGGGGCCCAAGCTCTGGAAACACCATATATTTT
CDR3aa: CASSVGGGPSSGNTIYF

j_gene: TRBJ2-1
v_gene: TRBV9
abundance: .
d_gene: TRBD2
CDR3nt: TGTGCCAGCAGCCCCCCGGGGCAAGCGGGAGCCTACAATGAGCAGTTCTTC
CDR3aa: CASSPPGQAGAYNEQFF

j_gene: TRBJ2-1
v_gene: TRBV29-1
abundance: .
d_gene: TRBD1
CDR3nt: TGCAGCGGGGGGACAGCCAATGAGCAGTTCTTC
CDR3aa: CSGGTANEQFF

j_gene: TRBJ2-7
v_gene: TRBV7-2
abundance: .
d_gene: TRBD2
CDR3nt: TGTGCCAGCGGCTTACGGAGCGGGAGTGGGAACGAGCAGTACTTC
CDR3aa: CASGLRSGSGNEQYF

j_gene: TRBJ2-7
v_gene: TRBV9
abundance: .
d_gene: TRBD1
CDR3nt: TGTGCCAGCAGCCCACAGGGGGAACGAGGAGAGCAGTACTTC
CDR3aa: CASSPQGERGEQYF

j_gene: TRBJ2-7
v_gene: TRBV5-4
abundance: medium-sized
d_gene: .
CDR3nt: TGTGCCAGCAGGGACAGGGGGCGAACTAGCGGGGACGAGCAGTACTTC
CDR3aa: CASRDRGRTSGDEQYF

j_gene: TRBJ2-1
v_gene: TRBV6-1
abundance: .
d_gene: .
CDR3nt: TGTGCCAGCAGTATATCTCAGGGCTCCTACAATGAGCAGTTCTTC
CDR3aa: CASSISQGSYNEQFF

j_gene: TRBJ2-1
v_gene: TRBV11-3
abundance: .
d_gene: TRBD2
CDR3nt: TGTGCCAGCAGCGGAGCGGGAGATACGGACAATGAGCAGTTCTTC
CDR3aa: CASSGAGDTDNEQFF

j_gene: TRBJ1-5
v_gene: TRBV4-1
abundance: few
d_gene: .
CDR3nt: TGCGCCAGCAGCCAAGGTGGGGCTCAGCCCCAGCATTTT
CDR3aa: CASSQGGAQPQHF

j_gene: TRBJ2-1
v_gene: TRBV29-1
abundance: .
d_gene: .
CDR3nt: TGCAGCGTTGCGGACGGGGTCTTCAATGAGCAGTTCTTC
CDR3aa: CSVADGVFNEQFF

j_gene: TRBJ2-1
v_gene: TRBV4-3
abundance: .
d_gene: .
CDR3nt: TGCGCCAGCAGCCAAGAGGCCCCCGGGGTATACAATGAGCAGTTCTTC
CDR3aa: CASSQEAPGVYNEQFF

j_gene: TRBJ2-1
v_gene: TRBV9
abundance: .
d_gene: TRBD2
CDR3nt: TGTGCCAGCAGCGGACTAGCGGGGGAGAATAATGAGCAGTTCTTC
CDR3aa: CASSGLAGENNEQFF

j_gene: TRBJ1-1
v_gene: TRBV10-3
abundance: .
d_gene: TRBD1
CDR3nt: TGTGCCATCAGGGGGACAGGGGGGACCACTGAAGCTTTCTTT
CDR3aa: CAIRGTGGTTEAFF

j_gene: TRBJ2-7
v_gene: TRBV7-8
abundance: few
d_gene: TRBD2
CDR3nt: TGTGCCAGCAGTCAGGGACTAGCGTTTTACTACGAGCAGTACTTC
CDR3aa: CASSQGLAFYYEQYF

j_gene: TRBJ2-2
v_gene: TRBV6-1
abundance: .
d_gene: TRBD1
CDR3nt: TGTGCCAGCAGTGAAGAGTCCGGGACAGGGCGTAACACCGGGGAGCTGTTTTTT
CDR3aa: CASSEESGTGRNTGELFF

j_gene: TRBJ1-2
v_gene: TRBV6-1
abundance: .
d_gene: TRBD1
CDR3nt: TGTGCCAGCAGTGGCGGGACAGCCCATGTTTATCGGTATGGCTACACCTTC
CDR3aa: CASSGGTAHVYRYGYTF

j_gene: TRBJ1-1
v_gene: TRBV15
abundance: .
d_gene: TRBD1
CDR3nt: TGTGCCACCAGCATAAGCAGACAGGGAGGAAGTGAAGCTTTCTTT
CDR3aa: CATSISRQGGSEAFF